One and the same sample provided the 30 T cell receptor beta chains below, sequenced in a study of T cells in Graves' hyperthyroidism and ophthalmopathy. The investigators amplified TCR beta CDR3 regions from RNA transcripts. An initial round of RT-PCR targeting the TCR CDR3 relied on the HTBI primer set. One entry per CDR3 protein, called by TCRdb with MiXCR from the multiplex PCR reads. The sample holds 300,000 to 450,000 distinct CDR3 sequences, 15% to 20% seen once. The specimen was blood. The receptor source for this set is a woman between 40 and 50 years old with Graves' ophthalmopathy.

The chain links TRBV20-1 to TRBJ2-7; 13 bases match TRBD2. CDR1 DFQATT and CDR2 SNEGSKA come from the germline V gene (reference sequence). V was clipped by 0 bases and J by 12 bases; unmatched bases: 11. The CDR3 is 15 amino acids. DNA of the CDR3: TGCAGTGCTAGAGACCGAAAACTAGCGGGAGGGCCTTGGTACTTC. It yields the protein CSARDRKLAGGPWYF.

This clonotype appeared many times. The V and J genes are TRBV5-1 and TRBJ2-4; a weak D match, TRBD1 (5 bases). Trimming removed 0 bases from V and 4 bases from J, with 17 bases in between. The CDR3 extends over 17 amino acids. Germline CDR1 reads SGHRS; CDR2 reads YFSETQ. CDR3 in amino acids: CASSLEDSPDEKNIQYF. Written as DNA, the CDR3 is TGCGCCAGCAGCTTGGAAGACAGCCCGGACGAGAAAAACATTCAGTACTTC.

This rearrangement joins TRBV3-1 to TRBJ2-7; 9 positions agree with TRBD1. The CDR3 has 14 amino acids. The junction had 3 bases not matched to a gene; V was cut back by 4 bases and J by 2 bases. Germline-derived CDR1 and CDR2 are LGHDT and YNNKEL (reference sequence). Here the CDR3 DNA reads TGTGCCAGCAGCCGGGACAGGGACACCTACGAGCAGTACTTC. It codes for CASSRDRDTYEQYF.

This clonotype has ten or more counts. The V gene is TRBV27, the J gene TRBJ2-3; the D is unclear. Trimming cost V 5 bases and J 3 bases, with 18 bases left between them. Per the germline V gene, CDR1 is MNHEY and CDR2 is SMNVEV (reference sequence). The CDR3 loop spans 16 amino acids. DNA of the CDR3: TGTGCCAGCAGTCCCCACCCGGGTATAAGGACAGATACGCAGTATTTT. Translating gives CASSPHPGIRTDTQYF.

This clonotype was detected a few times. V usage is TRBV12-3 or TRBV12-4 and J usage is TRBJ1-2, with TRBD1 identical over 7 bases. The junction had 7 bases not matched to a gene; V was cut back by 5 bases and J by 4 bases. This CDR3 region has 14 residues. The CDR3 coding sequence is TGTGCCAGCAGTACCGGGGACAGCCCCTATGGCTACACCTTC. Protein: CASSTGDSPYGYTF.

Ten or more counts support this clonotype. J is TRBJ2-2 and V is TRBV14, with 10 bases identical to TRBD2. The CDR3 extends over 17 amino acids. The junction had 11 bases not matched to a gene; V was cut back by 5 bases and J by 5 bases. CDR1 is SGHDN and CDR2 is FVKESK in the germline V gene. The CDR3 sequence: CASSGTSATFETGELFF. CDR3 nucleotide sequence: TGTGCCAGCAGCGGGACTAGCGCGACCTTTGAGACCGGGGAGCTGTTTTTT. The entire variable domain, with the rest obtained from reference TRBV14 and TRBJ2-2, is as follows: EAGVTQFPSHSVIEKGQTVTLRCDPISGHDNLYWYRRVMGKEIKFLLHFVKESKQDESGMPNNRFLAERTGGTYSTLKVQPAELEDSGVYFCASSGTSATFETGELFFGEGSRLTVL.

In its sample, this clonotype was seen many times. The CDR3 region is CASSVGLDNSPLHF. The CDR3 DNA follows: TGTGCCAGCAGCGTGGGACTCGATAATTCACCCCTCCACTTT. This sequence joins TRBV9 and TRBJ1-6, with D tentatively TRBD1 (5 bases). CDR3 length: 14 amino acids. Trimming took 2 bases from V and 5 from J, leaving 8 bases between them. Looked up from germline, CDR1 is SGDLS and CDR2 is YYNGEE.

This clonotype was observed at least ten times. This rearrangement joins TRBV20-1 to TRBJ2-7; weak D call: TRBD2 (6 bases). The V gene lost 0 bases and the J gene lost 5 bases, with 26 bases spanning the gap. The germline CDR1 and CDR2 sequences are DFQATT and SNEGSKA (reference sequence). The CDR3 covers 18 residues. CDR3 residues: CSARDIRPPGLTLNEQYF. DNA of the CDR3: TGCAGTGCTAGAGATATCCGCCCTCCGGGACTCACCCTAAACGAGCAGTACTTC.

This clonotype was recorded at least ten times. The chain links TRBV6-1 to TRBJ2-7; either TRBD1 or TRBD2 may supply D (5 bases each). With 4 bases removed from V and 0 bases from J, the gap between germline ends came to 10 bases. This CDR3 is 14 amino acids long. Germline-derived CDR1 and CDR2 are MNHNS and SASEGT. The CDR3: CASSVGGYSYEQYF. The CDR3 bases are TGTGCCAGCAGTGTTGGGGGTTACTCCTACGAGCAGTACTTC.

This clonotype came up many times. V and J are TRBV15 and TRBJ1-1; D is uncertain. V lost 0 bases, J lost 1 base, and 15 bases lay in between. This CDR3 has 17 residues. Germline-derived CDR1 and CDR2 are LNHNV and YYDKDF (reference sequence). CDR3 region: CATSRDKLVFENTEAFF. The CDR3 DNA follows: TGTGCCACCAGCAGAGATAAATTGGTCTTCGAGAACACTGAAGCTTTCTTT.

This clonotype was counted ten times or more. The chain carries TRBV12-3 or TRBV12-4 and TRBJ1-5; possibly TRBD1 for D (5 bases). The CDR3 has 15 amino acids. Trimming pared 3 bases from V and 0 bases from J, leaving 9 bases between. The CDR3 DNA reads as TGTGCCAGCAGTTTTTGGGGGATTAGCAATCAGCCCCAGCATTTT. As protein: CASSFWGISNQPQHF.

The table lists this clonotype with a few counts. The junction and the germline gene differ at one end; a read error may be behind it. V gene TRBV12-3 or TRBV12-4 combines with J gene TRBJ1-5, with a possible D match to TRBD1 (6 bases). The CDR3 runs to 14 residues. In DNA form, the CDR3 reads TGTGCCAGCAGCTCGGTGGGGGCGGGTCAGCCCCAGCCTTTT. Amino acids: CASSSVGAGQPQPF.

This clonotype was detected ten times or more. The J gene is TRBJ2-7, the V gene TRBV28; no clear D. The V end lost 3 bases, the J end lost 2 bases, and 14 bases lay between the germline ends. CDR1 and CDR2 from the germline V gene are MDHEN and SYDVKM. The CDR3 runs to 15 residues. The CDR3 loop reads CASSFTRTRTYEQYF. The CDR3 region has the DNA TGTGCCAGCAGTTTCACGAGGACCCGAACCTACGAGCAGTACTTC.

This clonotype has a count of ten or more. This chain connects TRBV18 to TRBJ2-5; D remains ambiguous. The CDR3 is made up of 14 amino acids. Germline loops: CDR1 KGHSH, CDR2 LQKENI. V was clipped by 0 bases and J by 0 bases, with 5 bases between them. Here the CDR3 reads CASSPPAYQETQYF. The CDR3 nucleotides are TGTGCCAGCTCACCACCTGCGTACCAAGAGACCCAGTACTTC. The full variable domain, its missing parts supplied by reference TRBV18 and TRBJ2-5, is NAGVMQNPRHLVRRRGQEARLRCSPMKGHSHVYWYRQLPEEGLKFMVYLQKENIIDESGMPKERFSAEFPKEGPSILRIQQVVRGDSAAYFCASSPPAYQETQYFGPGTRLLVL.

This clonotype occurred many times. The gene calls are TRBV20-1 and TRBJ2-3, with 7 nucleotides matching TRBD2. The CDR3 covers 16 residues. The germline gives CDR1 DFQATT, CDR2 SNEGSKA (reference sequence). V gave up 0 bases and J gave up 2 bases; unmatched junction bases: 8. The CDR3 reads CSARDGLAAFTDTQYF. In nucleotides, the CDR3 is TGCAGTGCTAGAGATGGGCTAGCGGCCTTCACAGATACGCAGTATTTT.

This clonotype was recorded at least ten times. The V gene is TRBV15, the J gene TRBJ1-5; D is unclear. CDR1 and CDR2 (germline): LNHNV, YYDKDF (reference sequence). The CDR3 covers 15 residues. V lost 0 bases and J lost 1, with 7 bases in between. The CDR3 here is CATSRDKGSNQPQHF. In DNA form, the CDR3 reads TGTGCCACCAGCAGAGATAAGGGAAGCAATCAGCCCCAGCATTTT.

This clonotype was counted ten times or more. This rearrangement joins TRBV11-3 to TRBJ2-2; D is ambiguous. Germline V gene lookup returns CDR1 SGHNT and CDR2 YENEEA. Trimming stripped 0 bases from V and 6 bases from J, with 11 bases between. The CDR3 has 15 amino acids. The chain's CDR3 is CASSLDPIPPGELFF. The CDR3 coding sequence is TGTGCCAGCAGCTTAGATCCTATCCCCCCCGGGGAGCTGTTTTTT.

The chain combines TRBV12-3 or TRBV12-4 with TRBJ1-5; tentatively, D is TRBD1 (5 bases). Trimming took 2 bases from V and 5 from J, leaving 10 bases between them. CDR3 length: 14 residues. Written as DNA, the CDR3 is TGTGCCAGCAGTTTAATCCGGGGGGATCAGCCCCAGCATTTT. Protein: CASSLIRGDQPQHF.

This clonotype has at least ten counts. The chain is built from TRBV28 and TRBJ2-7; 8 bases align to TRBD2. The CDR3 is 15 residues long. The V gene's germline CDR1 is MDHEN and CDR2 SYDVKM. V shed 4 bases and J 2 bases; nucleotides not matched to a gene: 7. The DNA for the CDR3 is TGTGCCAGCAGTTCGAGCGGGGGCGGAACCTACGAGCAGTACTTC. Protein sequence: CASSSSGGGTYEQYF.

This clonotype has at least ten counts. The rearrangement uses TRBV30 and TRBJ2-7; the D gene is possibly TRBD1 (7 bases). The length of the CDR3 is 12 residues. V lost 7 bases, J lost 7 bases, and 17 bases lay in between. CDR1 is GTSNPN and CDR2 is SVGIG in the germline V gene (reference sequence). The CDR3 is CASLEGAGEQYF. CDR3 in DNA: TGTGCCTCCCTGGAGGGGGCCGGGGAGCAGTACTTC. Full variable domain (outside the CDR3, taken from reference TRBV30 and TRBJ2-7): SQTIHQWPATLVQPVGSPLSLECTVEGTSNPNLYWYRQAAGRGLQLLFYSVGIGQISSEVPQNLSASRPQDRQFILSSKKLLLSDSGFYLCASLEGAGEQYFGPGTRLTVT.

This clonotype showed up many times. The chain is built from TRBV6-1 and TRBJ1-6; D is perhaps TRBD1 (6 bases). The V gene lost 7 bases and the J gene lost 10 bases, with 17 bases spanning the gap. Germline values: CDR1 MNHNS, CDR2 SASEGT. The CDR3 consists of 14 residues. CDR3 sequence reads: CASTETGSESPLHF. For the CDR3, the DNA is TGTGCCAGCACCGAGACAGGCTCAGAATCACCCCTCCACTTT.

The table lists this clonotype with many counts. One base away lies a much larger clone, so this may be a sequencing read error. The chain couples TRBV13 to TRBJ1-1; no clear D. V lost 2 bases, J lost 3 bases, and 7 bases lay in between. The CDR3 contains 13 residues. The germline CDR1 and CDR2 sequences are PRHDT and FYEKMQ (reference sequence). The CDR3 nucleotides read TGTGCCAGCAGCTTATACACGGACACTGAAGCTTTCTTT. Encoded protein: CASSLYTDTEAFF.

This clonotype was recorded many times. This chain links TRBV30 with TRBJ1-3; D remains unclear. Per the germline V gene, CDR1 is GTSNPN and CDR2 is SVGIG (reference sequence). CDR3 length equals 11 residues. For the CDR3, the DNA is TGTGCAGCGACCTCTGGAAACACCATATATTTT. It is translated as CAATSGNTIYF.

The chain recombines TRBV19 with TRBJ1-5; D remains unclear. V shed 6 bases and J shed 5 bases, with 11 bases lying between them. This CDR3 contains 13 residues. Germline lookup yields CDR1 LNHDA and CDR2 SQIVND (reference sequence). CDR3 sequence (DNA): TGTGCCAGTAGCTGGACCTCCGATCAGCCCCAGCATTTT. Protein: CASSWTSDQPQHF.

This clonotype showed up many times. The V gene is TRBV11-2, the J gene TRBJ2-7, with no clear D. Germline CDR1 reads SGHAT; CDR2 reads FQNNGV. This CDR3 region has 13 residues. With 4 bases removed from V and 1 base from J, the gap between germline ends came to 8 bases. This CDR3 is CASSSTRSYEQYF. CDR3 coding DNA: TGTGCCAGCAGCTCAACTCGATCCTACGAGCAGTACTTC.

This clonotype was observed at least ten times. The V gene is TRBV19, the J gene TRBJ2-4; 9 nucleotides line up with TRBD1. The ends lost 5 bases at V and 4 bases at J; junction bases unmatched: 3. From germline, CDR1 is LNHDA and CDR2 SQIVND (reference sequence). The CDR3 has 14 residues. The CDR3 coding sequence is TGTGCCAGTAGTGTGACAGGGGGAAAAAACATTCAGTACTTC. This encodes CASSVTGGKNIQYF.

This clonotype was counted ten times or more. J is TRBJ2-7 and V is TRBV12-5; 9 bases agree with TRBD2. Germline trimming cut 5 bases from V and 5 bases from J; bases unmatched to any gene: 10. This CDR3 is 15 amino acids long. Per germline, CDR1 LGHNT and CDR2 FRNRAP. Written as DNA, the CDR3 is TGTGCTAGTGGTAATGTAGCGGGAGCTTTCCACGAGCAGTACTTC. Translating it yields CASGNVAGAFHEQYF.

This clonotype was picked up many times. The chain has TRBV7-9 and TRBJ2-5; TRBD2 agrees at 7 bases. CDR1 SEHNR and CDR2 FQNEAQ come from the germline V gene (reference sequence). The CDR3 is 15 residues long. Trimming took 4 bases from V and 2 from J; bases not matched to a gene: 7. The CDR3 region has the DNA TGTGCCAGCAGCTCAACGCGGGAGCCGCAAGAGACCCAGTACTTC. Translation: CASSSTREPQETQYF.

In this sample, this clonotype turned up many times. The chain couples TRBV27 to TRBJ2-6; the match to TRBD1 covers 8 bases. CDR3 length: 17 residues. The V gene end was trimmed by 5 bases and the J gene end by 4 bases; junction bases not matched to a gene: 10. Germline CDR1 and CDR2: MNHEY and SMNVEV (reference sequence). The CDR3 bases are TGTGCCAGCAGTGAAACCGACAGGGGCTACGGGGCCAACGTCCTGACTTTC. This gives the protein CASSETDRGYGANVLTF.

In its sample, this clonotype was seen many times. This rearrangement joins TRBV20-1 to TRBJ2-7; TRBD1 matches 7 bases. Germline V gene sequence: CDR1 DFQATT, CDR2 SNEGSKA (reference sequence). With 2 bases clipped from V and 2 bases from J, the junction kept 0 bases outside the gene matches. The CDR3 extends over 12 amino acids. The CDR3 reads CSARRGPYEQYF. The CDR3 DNA follows: TGCAGTGCTAGAAGGGGGCCCTACGAGCAGTACTTC.